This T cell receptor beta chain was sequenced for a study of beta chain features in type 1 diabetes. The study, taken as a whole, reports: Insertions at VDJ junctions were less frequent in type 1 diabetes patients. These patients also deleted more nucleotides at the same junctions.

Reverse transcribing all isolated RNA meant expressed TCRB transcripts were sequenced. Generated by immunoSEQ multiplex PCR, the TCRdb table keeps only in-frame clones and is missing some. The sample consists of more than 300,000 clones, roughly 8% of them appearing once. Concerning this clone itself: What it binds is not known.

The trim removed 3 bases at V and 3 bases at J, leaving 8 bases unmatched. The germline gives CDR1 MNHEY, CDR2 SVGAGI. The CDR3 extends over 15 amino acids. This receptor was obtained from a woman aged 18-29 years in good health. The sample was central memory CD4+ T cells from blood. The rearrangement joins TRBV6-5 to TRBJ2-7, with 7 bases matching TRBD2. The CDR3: CASSYSSGISYEQYF. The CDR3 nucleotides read TGTGCCAGCAGTTATTCGAGCGGGATTAGCTACGAGCAGTACTTC.